Sequencing of this T cell receptor beta chain was carried out in a study of a mutant IDH1 vaccine in newly diagnosed glioma. Across the whole study: The patients received vaccinations eight times, in weeks 1, 3, 5, 7, 11, 15, 19 and 23. Patients were started on vaccination 4-6 weeks after radiotherapy alone, or with temozolomide cycles.

This clone was counted a few times. Its matching antigen is unknown. Other DNA sequences from this sample encode an identical CDR3 as well. With 0 bases removed from V and 4 bases from J, the gap between germline ends came to 1 base. Per germline, CDR1 SGDLS and CDR2 YYNGEE. CDR3 length: 12 amino acids. Assay used: immunoSEQ multiplex PCR; TCRdb lists only in-frame clones, some missing. The sample consists of roughly 60,000 clones, roughly 80% of them appearing once. The time point denotes: week 11, during vaccination. All doses held 300 ug of mutant IDH1 20-mer peptide, with topical imiquimod. New IDH1-mutant, ATRX-lost WHO grade 3 or 4 astrocytomas occurred in donors.

The rearrangement joins TRBV9 to TRBJ2-2; D gene uncertain. The clonotype originates from a man between 25 and 39 years old with glioma. Sample: PBMCs, taken from a glioma patient whose treatment included an IDH1 peptide vaccine. The CDR3 region is CASSVVTGELFF. The CDR3 DNA sequence: TGTGCCAGCAGCGTAGTCACCGGGGAGCTGTTTTTT. Full variable domain (outside the CDR3, taken from reference TRBV9 and TRBJ2-2): DSGVTQTPKHLITATGQRVTLRCSPRSGDLSVYWYQQSLDQGLQFLIQYYNGEERAKGNILERFSAQQFPDLHSELNLSSLELGDSALYFCASSVVTGELFFGEGSRLTVL.